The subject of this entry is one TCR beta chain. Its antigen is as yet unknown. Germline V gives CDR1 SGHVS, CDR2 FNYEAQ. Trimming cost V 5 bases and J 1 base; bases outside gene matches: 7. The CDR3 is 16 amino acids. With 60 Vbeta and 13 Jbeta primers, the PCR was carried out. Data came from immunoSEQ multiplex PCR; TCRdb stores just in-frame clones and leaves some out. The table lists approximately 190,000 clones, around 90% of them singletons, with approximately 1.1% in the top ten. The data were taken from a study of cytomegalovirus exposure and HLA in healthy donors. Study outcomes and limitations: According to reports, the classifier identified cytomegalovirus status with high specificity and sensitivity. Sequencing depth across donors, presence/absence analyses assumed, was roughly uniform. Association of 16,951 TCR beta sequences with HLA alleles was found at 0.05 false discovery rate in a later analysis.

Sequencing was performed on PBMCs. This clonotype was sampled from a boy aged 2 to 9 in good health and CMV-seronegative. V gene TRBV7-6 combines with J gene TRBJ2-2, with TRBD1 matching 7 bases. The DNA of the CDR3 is TGTGCCAGCAGCCTCGCCGGGACAGAGAACACCGGGGAGCTGTTTTTT. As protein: CASSLAGTENTGELFF.